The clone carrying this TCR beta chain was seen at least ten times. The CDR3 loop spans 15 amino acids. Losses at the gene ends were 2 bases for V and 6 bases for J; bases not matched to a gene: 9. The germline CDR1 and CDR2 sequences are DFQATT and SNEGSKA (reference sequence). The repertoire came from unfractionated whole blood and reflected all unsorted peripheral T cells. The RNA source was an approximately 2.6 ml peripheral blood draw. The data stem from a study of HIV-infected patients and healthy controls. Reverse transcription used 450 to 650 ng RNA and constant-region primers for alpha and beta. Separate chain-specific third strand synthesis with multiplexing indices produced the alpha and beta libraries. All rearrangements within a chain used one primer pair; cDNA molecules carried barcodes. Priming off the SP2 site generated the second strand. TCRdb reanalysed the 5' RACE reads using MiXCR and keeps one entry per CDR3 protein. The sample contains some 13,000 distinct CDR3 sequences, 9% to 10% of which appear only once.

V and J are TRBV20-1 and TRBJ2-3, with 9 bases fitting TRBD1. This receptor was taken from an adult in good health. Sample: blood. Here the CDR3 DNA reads TGCAGTGCTAGACCTGCTGGGGGGACAGGGGATACGCAGTATTTT. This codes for CSARPAGGTGDTQYF.